This T cell receptor beta chain was retrieved from a study of CD8 T cells in Susac syndrome. The CDR3 runs to 15 residues. V was pared by 8 bases and J by 3 bases, with 6 bases of the junction left unmatched. An input of roughly 0.5 to 1 ug of RNA was subjected to reverse transcription using random hexamers. TCRdb re-called the immunoSEQ multiplex PCR reads with MiXCR, one entry per CDR3 protein. The repertoire includes under 250,000 distinct CDR3 sequences, about 94% of them detected once, and roughly 0.14% sits in the top ten. The clonotype originates from a human donor with Susac syndrome. Source material: CD4+ T cells from PBMCs. The V and J genes are TRBV12-3 or TRBV12-4 and TRBJ2-4; TRBD1 matches at 11 bases. The CDR3 reads CASSEGQGDKNIQYF. The CDR3 nucleotides read TGTGCCAGCTCCGAGGGACAGGGGGACAAAAACATTCAGTACTTC.